This entry features one T cell receptor beta chain sequence. Its antigen is unknown. A much larger clone lies a single base off, so this may be a read error. This sample is drawn from a study of T-cell reconstitution after alpha-beta-depleted transplantation in children. Study-wide results and limits: The study traced high day-60 TCRbeta diversity in some patients to surviving recipient T cells and thymic progenitors. Approximately two months post-transplant, alpha-beta T cells reportedly originated from several hundred expanded graft clones. One year post-transplant, T-cell counts and diversity were largely derived from T cells produced anew.

This sample's TCRbeta library carried unique molecular identifier barcodes. TCRdb processed the PCR reads anew with MiXCR; each CDR3 protein has one entry. The repertoire consists of 550,000 to 800,000 distinct CDR3 sequences, with around 13% occurring once and the leading ten covering about 0.77%. The TCR sequence derives from a girl aged 2 to 9 with congenital amegakaryocytic thrombocytopenia, due to receive a stem cell transplant. The sequencing here drew on PBMCs, taken before TCRalphabeta/CD19-depleted stem cell transplant.

CDR3 in amino acids: CTSRPGWETQYF. CDR3 DNA sequence: TGTACCAGCAGGCCGGGGTGGGAGACCCAGTACTTC. V usage is TRBV12-3 or TRBV12-4 and J usage is TRBJ2-5; tentatively, D is TRBD2 (5 bases). The CDR3 is made up of 12 amino acids.